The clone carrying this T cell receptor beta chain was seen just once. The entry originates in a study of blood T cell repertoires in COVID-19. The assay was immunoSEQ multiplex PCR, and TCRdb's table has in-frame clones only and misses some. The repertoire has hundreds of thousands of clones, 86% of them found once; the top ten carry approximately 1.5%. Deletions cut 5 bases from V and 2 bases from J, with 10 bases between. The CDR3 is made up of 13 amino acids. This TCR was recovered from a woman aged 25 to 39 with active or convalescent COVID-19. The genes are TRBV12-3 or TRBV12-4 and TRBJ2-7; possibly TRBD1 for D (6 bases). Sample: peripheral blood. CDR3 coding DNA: TGTGCCAGCAGTGACAGGTCTACCTACGAGCAGTACTTC. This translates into CASSDRSTYEQYF.